Following are 21 T cell receptor beta chains from one sample sequenced in a study of early stage breast cancer tumors (TCRdb year 2017). The receptor library was made with the immunoSEQ multiplex PCR assay. TCRdb carries this immuneACCESS record with in-frame sequences only. Its versions omit some clonotypes, under half of them owing to an unresolved V gene in the studies checked, with the rest unexplained. This sample comprises tens of thousands of clones, 78% of them detected only once. Of the sample, around 3.4% falls within the top ten clones. The sequenced sample consisted of blood. The receptors come from a person aged 40-50 years with breast cancer.

The rearrangement joins TRBV10-2 to TRBJ2-3; 12 nucleotides line up with TRBD2. The CDR3 is made up of 15 amino acids. Germline V gene lookup returns CDR1 WSHSY and CDR2 SAAADI. Trimming at V came to 8 bases and at J to 4 bases, leaving 7 bases not matched to a gene. This CDR3 reads CASDLAGGPADTQYF. The CDR3 nucleotides read TGCGCCAGCGATCTAGCGGGAGGGCCCGCAGATACGCAGTATTTT.

The chain recombines TRBV7-9 with TRBJ2-1; D might be TRBD1 (5 bases). Between the trimmed V and J ends, which lost 5 bases and 2 bases, there was a span of 19 bases. This CDR3 spans 17 amino acids. The germline V gene encodes CDR1 SEHNR and CDR2 FQNEAQ (reference sequence). The chain's CDR3 is CASSLISARVPYNEQFF. The CDR3 DNA follows: TGTGCCAGCAGCCTCATCAGCGCCAGGGTCCCCTACAATGAGCAGTTCTTC.

This chain uses TRBV15 with TRBJ2-6; D uncertain. Germline CDR1 and CDR2: LNHNV and YYDKDF (reference sequence). Trimming removed 0 bases at V and 0 bases at J, with 6 bases between. The CDR3 spans 16 residues. The CDR3 region has the DNA TGTGCCACCAGCAGAGATGTCTCCTCTGGGGCCAACGTCCTGACTTTC. Amino acid sequence: CATSRDVSSGANVLTF.

The CDR3 DNA sequence: TGTGCCAGCAGCTTCCGGGGCCTGGAGACCCAGTACTTC. This encodes CASSFRGLETQYF. V is TRBV13 and J is TRBJ2-5; perhaps D is TRBD1 or TRBD2 (5 bases each). The CDR3 spans 13 residues. In germline, CDR1 is PRHDT, CDR2 FYEKMQ (reference sequence). V dropped 3 bases and J dropped 5 bases, with 10 bases sitting between them.

The rearrangement joins TRBV19 to TRBJ1-5, with a tentative D call TRBD1 (6 bases). The V end lost 3 bases, the J end lost 4 bases, and 13 bases lay between the germline ends. Looked up from germline, CDR1 is LNHDA and CDR2 is SQIVND (reference sequence). The CDR3 spans 15 residues. Here the CDR3 DNA reads TGTGCCAGTAGTATCTCCGGGACAATAAATCAGCCCCAGCATTTT. It encodes CASSISGTINQPQHF.

The chain carries TRBV5-8 and TRBJ2-1; 7 nucleotides line up with TRBD1. Germline V gene lookup returns CDR1 SGHTS and CDR2 YDEGEE. CDR3 length: 16 amino acids. V shed 4 bases and J 1 base; nucleotides not matched to a gene: 8. In nucleotides, the CDR3 is TGTGCCAGCAGCACCAGAACAGGGGCGTCCTACAATGAGCAGTTCTTC. It yields the protein CASSTRTGASYNEQFF.

The chain recombines TRBV10-3 with TRBJ2-3, with TRBD2 matching over 8 bases. V trimming: 4 bases; J trimming: 0 bases; junction bases outside the gene matches: 0. CDR1 is ENHRY and CDR2 is SYGVKD in the germline V gene. This CDR3 is 14 amino acids long. The CDR3 DNA follows: TGTGCCATCAGTGTAGCGGGAAGCACAGATACGCAGTATTTT. It codes for CAISVAGSTDTQYF.

This clone was seen a few times. The rearrangement joins TRBV14 to TRBJ2-5, with D hard to call. CDR3 size: 12 residues. V lost 5 bases and J 5 bases, leaving 9 bases between the germline ends. Germline-derived CDR1 and CDR2 are SGHDN and FVKESK. This CDR3 reads CASSSFGETQYF. For the CDR3, the DNA is TGTGCCAGCAGCTCGTTCGGGGAGACCCAGTACTTC. Full variable domain (missing parts from reference TRBV14 and TRBJ2-5): EAGVTQFPSHSVIEKGQTVTLRCDPISGHDNLYWYRRVMGKEIKFLLHFVKESKQDESGMPNNRFLAERTGGTYSTLKVQPAELEDSGVYFCASSSFGETQYFGPGTRLLVL.

The rearrangement links TRBV6-6 to TRBJ1-5, with 8 bases that match TRBD1. Germline V gene data show CDR1 as MNHNY and CDR2 as SVGAGI (reference sequence). CDR3 length equals 14 residues. Trimming took 7 bases from V and 4 from J; bases not matched to a gene: 6. The DNA of the CDR3 is TGTGCCAGCACCCCAGGACAGGGTAATCAGCCCCAGCATTTT. It translates to CASTPGQGNQPQHF.

The genes are TRBV1 and TRBJ1-3. TRBV1 is a documented pseudogene. The CDR3 totals 14 residues. The CDR3 protein is CTSSQVRSGNTIYF. CDR3 bases: TGCACCAGCAGCCAAGTTAGAAGTGGAAACACCATATATTTT.

The chain has TRBV29-1 and TRBJ2-7; D is perhaps TRBD1 (6 bases). CDR3 length: 12 amino acids. The germline gives CDR1 SQVTM, CDR2 ANQGSEA. Trimming removed 1 base from V and 7 bases from J, with 11 bases in between. The CDR3 nucleotides are TGCAGCGTTGAAGTACCAGGGGAAGAGCAGTACTTC. Protein sequence: CSVEVPGEEQYF.

In this sample, this clone turned up once. V and J are TRBV6-1 and TRBJ1-2; weak D call: TRBD1 (5 bases). Germline V CDR1 and CDR2: MNHNS, SASEGT. The CDR3 has 14 amino acids. The germline V and J ends were trimmed by 6 bases and 2 bases, with 13 bases remaining between them. CDR3 bases: TGTGCCAGCAGGTCCTCCCGGGGGAACTATGGCTACACCTTC. Protein product: CASRSSRGNYGYTF.

This sequence joins TRBV6-1 and TRBJ2-3; TRBD2 aligns across 8 bases. In germline, CDR1 is MNHNS, CDR2 SASEGT. The length of the CDR3 is 16 residues. With V trimmed by 4 bases and J by 5 bases, 11 bases remained unmatched. CDR3 DNA sequence: TGTGCCAGCAGTGTCCTTAGCGGGAATGTGCAAGATACGCAGTATTTT. Translated: CASSVLSGNVQDTQYF.

J is TRBJ2-5 and V is TRBV28, with TRBD1 identical over 7 bases. Germline values: CDR1 MDHEN, CDR2 SYDVKM. This CDR3 is built from 14 residues. Unmatched junction bases numbered 8, after V lost 6 bases and J lost 4 bases. The CDR3 region is CASRETGLGETQYF. CDR3 sequence (DNA): TGTGCCAGCAGAGAGACAGGGTTGGGAGAGACCCAGTACTTC. The full variable domain, in which reference TRBV28 and TRBJ2-5 provide the parts outside the CDR3, is DVKVTQSSRYLVKRTGEKVFLECVQDMDHENMFWYRQDPGLGLRLIYFSYDVKMKEKGDIPEGYSVSREKKERFSLILESASTNQTSMYLCASRETGLGETQYFGPGTRLLVL.

The chain uses TRBV11-2 and TRBJ2-5; 7 positions agree with TRBD2. CDR3 size: 15 residues. The junction had 4 bases not matched to a gene; V was cut back by 2 bases and J by 1 base. In germline, CDR1 is SGHAT, CDR2 FQNNGV. CDR3 nucleotides: TGTGCCAGCAGCTTATCAACGGGAGGCCAAGAGACCCAGTACTTC. Amino acids: CASSLSTGGQETQYF. The whole variable domain, filled in from reference TRBV11-2 and TRBJ2-5, reads EAGVAQSPRYKIIEKRQSVAFWCNPISGHATLYWYQQILGQGPKLLIQFQNNGVVDDSQLPKDRFSAERLKGVDSTLKIQPAKLEDSAVYLCASSLSTGGQETQYFGPGTRLLVL.

This rearrangement joins TRBV5-4 to TRBJ2-7, with 7 bases aligning to TRBD1. CDR1 is SGHNT and CDR2 is YYREEE in the germline V gene (reference sequence). The CDR3 contains 14 residues. Germline trimming cut 4 bases from V and 3 bases from J; bases unmatched to any gene: 7. The DNA for the CDR3 is TGTGCCAGCAGCGGCAGGGGGACCTACTACGAGCAGTACTTC. It specifies CASSGRGTYYEQYF.

DNA for the CDR3: TGTGCCAGCAGCTTCCTTTCGGGAGGGGCGGAGACCCAGTACTTC. This gives the protein CASSFLSGGAETQYF. This chain connects TRBV5-4 to TRBJ2-5; 8 positions agree with TRBD2. The CDR3 totals 15 residues. Germline V gene sequence: CDR1 SGHNT, CDR2 YYREEE (reference sequence). Germline trimming cut 2 bases from V and 5 bases from J; bases unmatched to any gene: 8.

The CDR3 is CASSPGGFSSTDTQYF. The DNA for the CDR3 is TGCGCCAGCAGCCCCGGTGGGTTTTCTAGCACAGATACGCAGTATTTT. The chain recombines TRBV5-1 with TRBJ2-3; D unresolved. This CDR3 spans 16 amino acids. V was cut by 4 bases and J by 0 bases, with 15 bases left in between. Germline CDR1 and CDR2: SGHRS and YFSETQ.

V usage is TRBV5-1 and J usage is TRBJ2-3; 11 bases align to TRBD2. With V trimmed by 4 bases and J by 1 base, 5 bases remained unmatched. Germline CDR1 is SGHRS and CDR2 is YFSETQ. This CDR3 has 16 residues. The CDR3, as DNA: TGCGCCAGCAGCCCGGGACTAGCGGCGGGCACAGATACGCAGTATTTT. It yields the protein CASSPGLAAGTDTQYF.

J is TRBJ2-3 and V is TRBV2; maybe TRBD1 (6 bases). The V and J ends lost 3 bases and 4 bases respectively, with 11 bases between them. The CDR3 is made up of 14 amino acids. Germline V lookup: CDR1 SNHLY, CDR2 FYNNEI. The CDR3 DNA reads as TGTGCCAGCAGTGAGACCCAGGGGCCAGATACGCAGTATTTT. This sequence encodes CASSETQGPDTQYF.

The chain is built from TRBV7-9 and TRBJ2-7, with D perhaps matching TRBD2 (6 bases). V lost 1 base and J 6 bases, leaving 19 bases between the germline ends. Per the germline V gene, CDR1 is SEHNR and CDR2 is FQNEAQ (reference sequence). CDR3 length equals 16 residues. CDR3 protein: CASSLGVQAGPAEQYF. The DNA for the CDR3 is TGTGCCAGCAGCTTAGGGGTTCAAGCGGGTCCTGCCGAGCAGTACTTC.